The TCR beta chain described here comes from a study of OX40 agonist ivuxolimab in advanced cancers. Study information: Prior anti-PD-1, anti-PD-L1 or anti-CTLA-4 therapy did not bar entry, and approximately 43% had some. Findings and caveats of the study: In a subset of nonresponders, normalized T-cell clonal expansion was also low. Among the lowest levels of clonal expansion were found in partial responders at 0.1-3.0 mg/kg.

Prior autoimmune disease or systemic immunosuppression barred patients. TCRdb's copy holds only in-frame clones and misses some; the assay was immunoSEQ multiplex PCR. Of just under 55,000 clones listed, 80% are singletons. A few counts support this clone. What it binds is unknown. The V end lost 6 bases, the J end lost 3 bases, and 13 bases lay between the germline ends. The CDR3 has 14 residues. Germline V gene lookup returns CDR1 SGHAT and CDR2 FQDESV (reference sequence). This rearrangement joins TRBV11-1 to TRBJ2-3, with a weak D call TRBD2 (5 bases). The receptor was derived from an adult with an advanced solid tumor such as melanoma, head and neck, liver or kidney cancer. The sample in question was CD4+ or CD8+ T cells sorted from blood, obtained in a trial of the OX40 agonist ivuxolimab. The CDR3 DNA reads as TGTGCCAGCAGACGAGCGGATGGGACAGATACGCAGTATTTT. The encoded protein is CASRRADGTDTQYF.